This T cell receptor beta chain derives from a study of T-cell memory formation after mild COVID-19. Study results and limitations: Several responding clones turned up in pre-infection memory, indicating that cross-reactive memory may have taken part.

In the case of this clonotype: The antigen is undetermined.

The germline V and J ends were trimmed by 2 bases and 2 bases, with 27 bases remaining between them. This CDR3 is built from 20 residues. Germline lookup yields CDR1 MNHEY and CDR2 SVGEGT. TCRdb reprocessed the 5' RACE reads with MiXCR, giving one entry per CDR3 protein. This sample has 400,000 to 500,000 distinct CDR3 sequences, with about 24% found just once. Sequencing used PBMCs or a T cell subset sorted from them (not recorded which). The TCR sequence derives from an adult woman who had mild COVID-19 (a few samples of this study predate the infection). Cell type and time point are not known. V is TRBV6-2 or TRBV6-3 and J is TRBJ1-2, with D possibly TRBD1 on 5 matching bases. The CDR3 protein is CASSYGMFHRDQAPNYGYTF. The DNA for the CDR3 is TGTGCCAGCAGTTACGGGATGTTCCACCGGGACCAAGCCCCCAACTATGGCTACACCTTC.